This entry is about one TCR beta chain. This clonotype was found a few times. It lacks a known antigen. Base qualities are not at hand, and no much larger clone is one base apart. The data were obtained in a study of CD8 T cells in ankylosing spondylitis (dated by TCRdb to about 2017). With regard to the full study: To find TCR variants linked to disease, the study profiled T cell receptor beta repertoires in ankylosing spondylitis patients and healthy donors. The full study cohort was made up of about 25 ankylosing spondylitis patients and fewer than 120 healthy donors. Peripheral blood was sampled, and synovial fluid was also collected from ankylosing spondylitis patients.

CDR1 and CDR2, looked up from the germline V gene, are MGHRA and YSYEKL. Including cysteine and phenylalanine, the CDR3 has 15 amino acids. Just the 45-base CDR3 DNA is kept, in frame starting at base 1. V and J are trimmed by 4 bases and 9 bases, and the gene matches miss 9 bases of the junction. What the research found in general, with its limitations: Significant enrichment of the disease-linked clones was reported in matched synovial fluid samples from ankylosing spondylitis patients. Blood from ankylosing spondylitis patients appeared to be characterized by a TCR beta motif made up of several highly homologous amino acid variants. Some motif variants were previously reported in synovial fluid and blood of reactive arthritis patients, suggesting common disease-initiation mechanisms. In peripheral blood, the disease-linked clones were found at relatively low frequencies and had a CD8+ phenotype.

Sequencing took place on an Illumina HiSeq 2500. Quantitative 5'-RACE with molecular barcodes was used to prepare TCR beta libraries. The paper's data handling went like this. To identify disease-linked TCR variants, a new computational method was used, one built on a probabilistic model of VDJ rearrangement. TCRdb passed the public sequencing reads through fastp at Q25 and MiXCR, retaining productive beta sequences. Rows are unified per CDR3 protein, each entry keeping the most common DNA and genes. TCRdb's processing, not the authors', yielded these V and J calls. The sample includes roughly 180,000 distinct CDR3 sequences, with around a tenth observed a single time. About 15% of the sample comes from the top ten.

Sequencing was done on a sample of blood, either unsorted or a sorted T cell fraction (not recorded which). The chain joins TRBV4-1 to TRBJ2-1; 10 central nucleotides agree with TRBD2. The sequence came from a female donor with ankylosing spondylitis or in good health (not recorded which). The CDR3 region has the sequence CASSPQSGRASEQFF. The base sequence is TGCGCCAGCAGCCCCCAAAGCGGGAGGGCCAGTGAGCAGTTCTTC.